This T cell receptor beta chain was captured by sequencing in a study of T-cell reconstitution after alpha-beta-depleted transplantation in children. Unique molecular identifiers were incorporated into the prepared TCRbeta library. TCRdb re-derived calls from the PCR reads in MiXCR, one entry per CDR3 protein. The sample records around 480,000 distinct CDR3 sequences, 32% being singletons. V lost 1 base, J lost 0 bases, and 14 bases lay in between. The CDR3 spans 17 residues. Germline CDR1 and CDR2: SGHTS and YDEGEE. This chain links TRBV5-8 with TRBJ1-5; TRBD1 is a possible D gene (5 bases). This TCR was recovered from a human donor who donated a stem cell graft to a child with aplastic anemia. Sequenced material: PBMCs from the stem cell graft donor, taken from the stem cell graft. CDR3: CASSLTRVRYSNQPQHF. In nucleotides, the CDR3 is TGTGCCAGCAGCTTGACCAGGGTCAGATATAGCAATCAGCCCCAGCATTTT.